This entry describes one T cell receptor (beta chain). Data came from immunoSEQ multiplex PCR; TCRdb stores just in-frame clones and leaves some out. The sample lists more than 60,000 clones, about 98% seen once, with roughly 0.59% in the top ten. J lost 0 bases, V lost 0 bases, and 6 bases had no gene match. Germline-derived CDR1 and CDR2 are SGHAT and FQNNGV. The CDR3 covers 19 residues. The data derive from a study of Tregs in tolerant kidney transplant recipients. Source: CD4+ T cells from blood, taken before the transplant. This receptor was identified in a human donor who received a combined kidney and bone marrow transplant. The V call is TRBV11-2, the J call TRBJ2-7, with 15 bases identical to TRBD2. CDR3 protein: CASSLDLGLAGGSSYEQYF. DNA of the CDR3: TGTGCCAGCAGCTTAGATTTGGGACTAGCGGGGGGAAGCTCCTACGAGCAGTACTTC.